The 23 T cell receptor beta chains presented below share a single source sample, sequenced in a study of blood T cell repertoires in COVID-19. The assay was immunoSEQ multiplex PCR, and TCRdb's table has in-frame clones only and misses some. The sample has about 58,000 clones, roughly 90% seen once. Sequencing input: peripheral blood. The receptors were gathered from a woman aged 50 to 60 with active or convalescent COVID-19.

CDR3 loop: CASRASGESNEQFF. CDR3 coding DNA: TGTGCCAGCAGAGCGTCAGGGGAAAGCAATGAGCAGTTCTTC. The rearrangement uses TRBV7-9 and TRBJ2-1; TRBD1 might be the D (6 bases). The CDR3 spans 14 residues. V was pared by 6 bases and J by 6 bases, with 15 bases between. Germline V gene lookup returns CDR1 SEHNR and CDR2 FQNEAQ (reference sequence).

The chain is built from TRBV6-1 and TRBJ2-2; D might be TRBD2 (6 bases). V shed 2 bases and J shed 6 bases, with 10 bases lying between them. In germline, CDR1 is MNHNS, CDR2 SASEGT. This CDR3 is built from 14 residues. The CDR3 DNA reads as TGTGCCAGCAGTGAACTAGCGAGCCCCGGGGAGCTGTTTTTT. Translated: CASSELASPGELFF.

The chain has TRBV7-3 and TRBJ2-3; TRBD2 matches 11 bases. The CDR3 runs 17 residues. The junction had 6 bases not matched to a gene; V was cut back by 4 bases and J by 0 bases. Germline CDR1 is SGHTA and CDR2 is FQGTGA. CDR3 DNA sequence: TGTGCCAGCAGCTCCCCAACTAGCGGGAGTAGCACAGATACGCAGTATTTT. Translated: CASSSPTSGSSTDTQYF.

The chain carries TRBV20-1 and TRBJ2-2; D not certain. Deletions cut 3 bases from V and 5 bases from J, with 10 bases between. The CDR3 extends over 13 amino acids. Germline-derived CDR1 and CDR2 are DFQATT and SNEGSKA (reference sequence). CDR3 sequence reads: CSASFGPTGELFF. The CDR3 DNA reads TGCAGTGCTAGTTTCGGTCCAACCGGGGAGCTGTTTTTT.

The gene calls are TRBV6-5 and TRBJ1-1, with D perhaps TRBD1 (6 bases). Germline V gene data show CDR1 as MNHEY and CDR2 as SVGAGI. V lost 10 bases and J lost 5, with 11 bases in between. The CDR3 extends over 11 amino acids. The CDR3 DNA reads as TGTGCCACCCTCGGACAGACTGAAGCTTTCTTT. Protein: CATLGQTEAFF.

This rearrangement joins TRBV19 to TRBJ1-3, with D perhaps matching TRBD1 (5 bases). The ends were cut back, 6 bases at V and 0 bases at J, with 9 bases in the middle. CDR1 and CDR2 (germline): LNHDA, SQIVND (reference sequence). The CDR3 runs 14 residues. The CDR3 region is CASRLGGSGNTIYF. For the CDR3, the DNA is TGTGCCAGTAGACTGGGGGGCTCTGGAAACACCATATATTTT.

The chain carries TRBV10-1 and TRBJ2-1; weak D call: TRBD2 (5 bases). Deletions cut 0 bases from V and 0 bases from J, with 12 bases between. The length of the CDR3 is 17 residues. Germline V gene sequence: CDR1 WNHNN, CDR2 SYGVQD (reference sequence). CDR3 residues: CASSESIPGDSYNEQFF. The CDR3 DNA is TGCGCCAGCAGTGAGTCGATTCCCGGGGACTCCTACAATGAGCAGTTCTTC.

This clone appeared once. V gene TRBV5-6 combines with J gene TRBJ2-1; TRBD2 matches at 13 bases. This CDR3 has 16 amino acids. The V gene's germline CDR1 is SGHDT and CDR2 YYEEEE. With V trimmed by 4 bases and J by 6 bases, 7 bases remained unmatched. The CDR3 nucleotides are TGTGCCAGCAGCCGGCGACTAGCGGGAGGCGTCAATGAGCAGTTCTTC. It codes for CASSRRLAGGVNEQFF. The whole variable domain, remainder taken from reference TRBV5-6 and TRBJ2-1, is DAGVTQSPTHLIKTRGQQVTLRCSPKSGHDTVSWYQQALGQGPQFIFQYYEEEERQRGNFPDRFSGHQFPNYSSELNVNALLLGDSALYLCASSRRLAGGVNEQFFGPGTRLTVL.

This clone has only one observation. The chain recombines TRBV10-2 with TRBJ2-1; no clear D. The germline V and J ends were trimmed by 4 bases and 2 bases, with 9 bases remaining between them. Germline loops: CDR1 WSHSY, CDR2 SAAADI. The CDR3 is made up of 14 amino acids. This chain's CDR3 is CASSAGLPYNEQFF. CDR3 sequence (DNA): TGCGCCAGCAGTGCAGGCCTTCCCTACAATGAGCAGTTCTTC.

The chain is built from TRBV30 and TRBJ2-1, with 10 bases lining up with TRBD2. Germline V gene data show CDR1 as GTSNPN and CDR2 as SVGIG (reference sequence). The CDR3 has 15 residues. Trimming at V came to 0 bases and at J to 7 bases, leaving 6 bases not matched to a gene. This chain's CDR3 is CAWSVSASGRNEQFF. CDR3 coding DNA: TGTGCCTGGAGTGTGTCGGCTAGCGGGAGAAATGAGCAGTTCTTC. Filled out from reference TRBV30 and TRBJ2-1, the complete variable domain reads SQTIHQWPATLVQPVGSPLSLECTVEGTSNPNLYWYRQAAGRGLQLLFYSVGIGQISSEVPQNLSASRPQDRQFILSSKKLLLSDSGFYLCAWSVSASGRNEQFFGPGTRLTVL.

The genes are TRBV4-2 and TRBJ1-5; tentative D call: TRBD1 (5 bases). The CDR3 is 15 amino acids. V was trimmed by 2 bases and J by 2 bases, leaving 10 bases between them. Germline CDR1 is LGHNA and CDR2 is YNFKEQ. The CDR3: CASSQWGGGNQPQHF. The DNA of the CDR3 is TGTGCCAGCAGCCAATGGGGGGGAGGCAATCAGCCCCAGCATTTT.

The rearrangement uses TRBV30 and TRBJ2-1, with 8 bases fitting TRBD2. This CDR3 comprises 15 residues. The germline gives CDR1 GTSNPN, CDR2 SVGIG (reference sequence). J lost 6 bases, V lost 2 bases, and 9 bases had no gene match. CDR3 nucleotide sequence: TGTGCCTGGAGTAAGAAGCCGGGAGGGGGCAATGAGCAGTTCTTC. Protein sequence: CAWSKKPGGGNEQFF.

This sequence joins TRBV19 and TRBJ2-7; no reliable D call. Germline V lookup: CDR1 LNHDA, CDR2 SQIVND (reference sequence). V lost 5 bases and J lost 3, with 23 bases in between. The length of the CDR3 is 17 residues. The DNA for the CDR3 is TGTGCCAGTAGTCCTAGAGGTGGCCCCCCCGGCCTCTACGAGCAGTACTTC. This translates into CASSPRGGPPGLYEQYF.

This chain uses TRBV7-9 with TRBJ2-7; TRBD2 matches at 9 bases. V shed 5 bases, J shed 3 bases, and the junction held 11 bases outside the gene matches. Germline V gene lookup returns CDR1 SEHNR and CDR2 FQNEAQ (reference sequence). The CDR3 is made up of 16 amino acids. The CDR3 loop reads CASSTPIERGDYEQYF. The CDR3 nucleotides are TGTGCCAGCAGCACGCCCATCGAGCGGGGGGACTACGAGCAGTACTTC.

The V call is TRBV6-5, the J call TRBJ2-3, with 9 bases that match TRBD1. The length of the CDR3 is 16 residues. The V gene's germline CDR1 is MNHEY and CDR2 SVGAGI. V lost 2 bases to trimming and J lost 2 bases; unmatched junction nucleotides: 5. CDR3 sequence: CASSYGDRDFTDTQYF. CDR3 DNA: TGTGCCAGCAGTTACGGGGACAGGGATTTCACAGATACGCAGTATTTT.

Here the CDR3 DNA reads TGTGCCAGCAGCCAAGTTCAGGCTACTCTCAACGAGCAGTACTTC. Protein sequence: CASSQVQATLNEQYF. The chain employs TRBV3-1 (or the pseudogene TRBV3-2) and TRBJ2-7; D gene uncertain. This CDR3 is built from 15 residues. V lost 1 base to trimming and J lost 5 bases, with 15 bases between them. CDR1 is LGHDT and CDR2 is YNNKEL in the germline V gene (reference sequence).

The chain combines TRBV27 with TRBJ1-3, with 7 bases aligning to TRBD1. CDR1 and CDR2 (germline): MNHEY, SMNVEV (reference sequence). This CDR3 has 14 residues. V dropped 5 bases and J dropped 4; count of bases not matched to a gene: 5. The DNA of the CDR3 is TGTGCCAGCAGTGACAGGGCGGGAGGAAACACCATATATTTT. It is translated as CASSDRAGGNTIYF.

This chain links TRBV7-9 with TRBJ2-7; perhaps TRBD2 as D (6 bases). The CDR3 runs 16 residues. The germline gives CDR1 SEHNR, CDR2 FQNEAQ (reference sequence). V lost 5 bases and J 2 bases, leaving 19 bases between the germline ends. CDR3 loop: CASSLPGGSGPYEQYF. The CDR3, as DNA: TGTGCCAGCAGCCTCCCTGGTGGTAGCGGCCCCTACGAGCAGTACTTC.

The rearrangement uses TRBV10-2 and TRBJ2-7, with 10 positions matching TRBD1. CDR1 and CDR2 (germline): WSHSY, SAAADI. V lost 6 bases and J lost 3; bases outside the gene matches: 2. This CDR3 spans 13 amino acids. The CDR3: CASRWTGGYEQYF. The CDR3 DNA reads as TGCGCCAGCAGGTGGACAGGGGGCTACGAGCAGTACTTC.

This clone was seen only once. The genes are TRBV5-1 and TRBJ1-1; D remains ambiguous. This CDR3 region has 15 residues. Trimming took 0 bases from V and 0 from J, leaving 9 bases between them. Germline V lookup: CDR1 SGHRS, CDR2 YFSETQ. CDR3 sequence reads: CASSLGPGMNTEAFF. CDR3 nucleotide sequence: TGCGCCAGCAGCTTGGGACCGGGGATGAACACTGAAGCTTTCTTT.

There are a few counts of this clone. The V call is TRBV19, the J call TRBJ2-7; a weak D match, TRBD1 (6 bases). Trimming took off 2 bases at V and 6 bases at J, with 11 bases between the two ends. Germline V CDR1 and CDR2: LNHDA, SQIVND (reference sequence). The CDR3 is 13 amino acids. The CDR3 nucleotides read TGTGCCAGTAGTATAAGGACAGACAGCGAGCAGTACTTC. This codes for CASSIRTDSEQYF.

The chain uses TRBV3-1 (or the pseudogene TRBV3-2) and TRBJ2-7; TRBD2 aligns across 7 bases. With V trimmed by 4 bases and J by 2 bases, 8 bases remained unmatched. From germline, CDR1 is LGHDT and CDR2 YNNKEL (reference sequence). The CDR3 totals 15 residues. CDR3 in amino acids: CASSLSLAATYEQYF. CDR3 DNA: TGTGCCAGCAGCCTATCTCTAGCGGCCACCTACGAGCAGTACTTC.

V and J are TRBV27 and TRBJ2-2, with D perhaps TRBD1 (6 bases). The V end was cut by 5 bases, the J end by 6 bases, with 13 bases between. CDR1 is MNHEY, CDR2 SMNVEV, per germline (reference sequence). CDR3 length equals 14 residues. The CDR3 reads CASSLTGSAGELFF. The CDR3 bases are TGTGCCAGCAGTCTTACAGGGTCCGCCGGGGAGCTGTTTTTT.